Listed below are T cell receptor beta chains from one sample, sequenced in a study of blood T cell repertoires in COVID-19. Here immunoSEQ multiplex PCR was the method, and the copy in TCRdb shows in-frame clones only, minus some. The repertoire holds some 290,000 clones, with around 89% as singletons. Sequencing was carried out using peripheral blood. The receptor source for this set is a woman aged 40 to 50 with COVID-19, enrolled during active disease. Each CDR3 is given with its conserved first and last residue. Fields, in order: V gene, CDR3 protein.

>TRBV5-1
CASSSRRDEKLFF
>TRBV12-2
CASRLRAIRAKNIQYF
>TRBV28
CASNLSKGLGSYNSPLHF
>TRBV27
CASRPLTSGSTDTQYF
>TRBV5-1
CASSLGHRGNTEAFF
>TRBV19
CASSMAHQIHNSPLHF
>TRBV6-5
CASSYRTPGMNTEAFF
>TRBV6-2/TRBV6-3
CASSLWGRGSYEQYF
>TRBV5-4
CASSPGGRTGESGANVLTF
>TRBV30
CALGTGYNEQFF
>TRBV6-2/TRBV6-3
CASSNRIITGFFRPQHF
>TRBV7-9
CASSPRGDGTANYGYTF
>TRBV4-3
CASSLLQGSGANVLTF
>TRBV7-3
CASSPDSNSPLHF
>TRBV11-2
CASSARLAGDGETQYF
>TRBV4-1
CASSQRLRDSGNTIYF
>TRBV7-9
CASSYGLAGSSYNEQFF
>TRBV6-5
CARRKGVRNQPQHF
>TRBV5-3
CAINDPPPLGVAIYF
>TRBV5-1
CASSPDKYSGNTIYF
>TRBV28
CASSPRGRGPSYEQYF
>TRBV5-1
CASSFERLNTEAFF
>TRBV12-5
CASGYTGGYGYTF
>TRBV28
CASIPSGSGSYEQYF
>TRBV6-2/TRBV6-3
CASSSYGLAGGAISYF
>TRBV6-5
CASSLGPSGGSYEQYF
>TRBV25-1
CASQIGGLDSPLHF
>TRBV30
CAWSFSDGRNQPQHF
>TRBV9
CASSPAQGADTQYF
>TRBV5-6
CASSRTGSRYNSPLHF
>TRBV4-3
CASSQARLSPQHF
>TRBV7-2
CASTLTGAGNSPLHF
>TRBV5-1
CASSLLATGTEAFF
>TRBV30
CAWSFPGGSIHEQYF
>TRBV19
CASSVPGLAGNNEQFF
>TRBV5-1
CASSLGRGAEAFF
>TRBV5-1
CASSPQGARTEAFF
>TRBV15
CATSTRDRGDYGYTF
>TRBV5-1
CASSRAVSGRGGLQETQYF
>TRBV3-1/TRBV3-2
CASSQDRGIGSYNEQFF
>TRBV5-1
CASSLGLAGMGEQFF
>TRBV27
CASSLLGDIAYEQYF
>TRBV7-2
CASSLDIQGWANSPLHF
>TRBV5-3
CARSSARRGLGNTIYF
>TRBV5-8
CASSTDRGRNEKLFF